The rows below give T cell receptor beta chains drawn from one sample of a study of T cell responses to AZD1222 COVID-19 vaccine. Some clones are missing from TCRdb's copy, which holds only in-frame ones; the method was immunoSEQ multiplex PCR. The table lists about 100,000 clones, roughly 90% of them singletons. The material sequenced was peripheral blood, taken on day 0 of AZD1222 vaccination. The source of these receptors is an adult in good health. Each CDR3 is given with its conserved first and last residue. Fields, in order: D gene, clone size, V gene, J gene, CDR3 length, CDR3 DNA, CDR3 protein. A D gene is named only where the DNA matches it firmly. Rows may omit the clone size; those that give it use once, few, many or a size class.

NA	few	TRBV11-2	TRBJ1-2	13	TGTGCCAGCAGCTTAGCTAGTGATTCGGGCTACACCTTC	CASSLASDSGYTF
NA	NA	TRBV9	TRBJ1-2	13	TGTGCCAGCAGGGCGGACAGAAACTATGGCTACACCTTC	CASRADRNYGYTF
TRBD2	NA	TRBV14	TRBJ2-3	15	TGTGCCAGCAGCCAAAGAGGGAGGGCCACAGATACGCAGTATTTT	CASSQRGRATDTQYF
NA	once	TRBV28	TRBJ1-5	13	TGTGCCACCCTTGCCGGTAGGAGTCGGCCCCAGCATTTT	CATLAGRSRPQHF
NA	NA	TRBV20-1	TRBJ1-5	13	TGCAGTGCTAGTCCGAGCCTCAATCAGCCCCAGCATTTT	CSASPSLNQPQHF
TRBD1	NA	TRBV7-9	TRBJ2-5	15	TGTGCCAGCAGCTCCCCGGGACAGGGGGCCGGGACCCAGTACTTC	CASSSPGQGAGTQYF
NA	NA	TRBV5-1	TRBJ1-1	14	TGCGCCAGCAGCCTGACATGGATAGGCACTGAAGCTTTCTTT	CASSLTWIGTEAFF
TRBD1	NA	TRBV27	TRBJ2-7	16	TGTGCCAGCAGTTTATCGAGAACAGGGGGCTGGTACGAGCAGTACTTC	CASSLSRTGGWYEQYF
NA	once	TRBV7-2	TRBJ2-2	14	TGTGCCAGCAGTCGAACAAAAAACACCGGGGAGCTGTTTTTT	CASSRTKNTGELFF
NA	NA	TRBV12-3/TRBV12-4	TRBJ2-7	13	TGTGCCACCACCGGGACGTTTATGGGGGAGCAGTACTTC	CATTGTFMGEQYF
NA	NA	TRBV28	TRBJ1-5	15	TGTGCCAGCAGTTTGCCCGGGGGAAGCAATCAGCCCCAGCATTTT	CASSLPGGSNQPQHF
NA	few	TRBV3-1/TRBV3-2	TRBJ1-2	13	TGTGCCAGCAGTAGGGCGAGGGACTATGGCTACACCTTC	CASSRARDYGYTF
NA	NA	TRBV6-4	TRBJ1-2	16	TGTGCCAGCAGTGAGTCTGAAAGGGGAACGGAGGATGGCTACACCTTC	CASSESERGTEDGYTF
TRBD1	NA	TRBV30	TRBJ1-6	13	TGTGCCTGGAGAGACAGGGGGAATTCACCCCTCCACTTT	CAWRDRGNSPLHF
TRBD1	NA	TRBV6-5	TRBJ2-7	15	TGTGCCAGCAGTTACGCGGGGACAGGGAAAATTGAGCAGTACTTC	CASSYAGTGKIEQYF
NA	NA	TRBV30	TRBJ1-2	11	TGTGCCTGGAGTGTACCATTCGGCTACACCTTC	CAWSVPFGYTF